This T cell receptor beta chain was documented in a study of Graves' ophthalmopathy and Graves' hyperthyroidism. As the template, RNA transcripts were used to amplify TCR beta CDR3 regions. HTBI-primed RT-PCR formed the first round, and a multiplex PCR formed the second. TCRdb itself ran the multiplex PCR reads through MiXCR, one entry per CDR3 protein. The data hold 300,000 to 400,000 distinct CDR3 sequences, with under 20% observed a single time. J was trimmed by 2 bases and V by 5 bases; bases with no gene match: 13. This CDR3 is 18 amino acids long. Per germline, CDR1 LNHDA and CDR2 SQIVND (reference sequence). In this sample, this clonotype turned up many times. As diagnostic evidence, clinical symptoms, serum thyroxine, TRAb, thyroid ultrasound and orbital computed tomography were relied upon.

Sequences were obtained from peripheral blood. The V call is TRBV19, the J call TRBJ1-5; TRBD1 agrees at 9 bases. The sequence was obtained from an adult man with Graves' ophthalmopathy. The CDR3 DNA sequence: TGTGCCAGTAGTGTCCCGGCCTTAGGGACAGGGCGCAATCAGCCCCAGCATTTT. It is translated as CASSVPALGTGRNQPQHF. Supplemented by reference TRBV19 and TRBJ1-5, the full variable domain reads DGGITQSPKYLFRKEGQNVTLSCEQNLNHDAMYWYRQDPGQGLRLIYYSQIVNDFQKGDIAEGYSVSREKKESFPLTVTSAQKNPTAFYLCASSVPALGTGRNQPQHFGDGTRLSIL.